One sample yielded the 25 T cell receptor beta chains listed below, sequenced in a study of blood T cell repertoires in COVID-19. Sequenced by immunoSEQ multiplex PCR; TCRdb stores in-frame clones only, minus some. The sample holds over 200,000 clones; around 87% are singletons and the top ten take around 15%. The sample consisted of PBMCs or T cells enriched from blood (not recorded which). The receptors shown here come from a man aged 30 to 39 who had been exposed to COVID-19.

The rearrangement joins TRBV4-2 to TRBJ2-5; TRBD1 aligns across 9 bases. CDR1 LGHNA and CDR2 YNFKEQ come from the germline V gene. J lost 5 bases, V lost 3 bases, and 1 base had no gene match. CDR3 length equals 13 residues. The CDR3 DNA follows: TGTGCCAGCAGCCAGACAGGGGGGGAGACCCAGTACTTC. It translates to CASSQTGGETQYF.

This chain links TRBV3-1 (or the pseudogene TRBV3-2) with TRBJ2-7, with D possibly being TRBD1 (6 bases). This CDR3 has 15 residues. V was pared by 3 bases and J by 2 bases, with 14 bases between. Looked up from germline, CDR1 is LGHDT and CDR2 is YNNKEL (reference sequence). CDR3 sequence reads: CASSHGTSGTYEQYF. The CDR3 coding sequence is TGTGCCAGCAGCCATGGGACATCCGGGACCTACGAGCAGTACTTC.

The chain has TRBV4-3 and TRBJ1-2, with D uncertain. The CDR3 extends over 15 amino acids. Deletions cut 2 bases from V and 5 bases from J, with 15 bases between. Germline V CDR1 and CDR2: LGHNA, YSLEER. CDR3 in amino acids: CASSQSAQAVYGYTF. CDR3 in DNA: TGCGCCAGCAGCCAATCAGCCCAGGCCGTATATGGCTACACCTTC.

This clone has only one observation. The gene calls are TRBV15 and TRBJ2-6; D ambiguous. The CDR3 covers 19 residues. Germline lookup yields CDR1 LNHNV and CDR2 YYDKDF (reference sequence). V dropped 1 base and J dropped 0 bases, with 16 bases sitting between them. The CDR3: CATSRGRLNLLSGANVLTF. In DNA form, the CDR3 reads TGTGCCACCAGCAGAGGCAGGCTAAATCTCCTCTCTGGGGCCAACGTCCTGACTTTC.

The rearrangement joins TRBV3-1 (or the pseudogene TRBV3-2) to TRBJ1-5; D ambiguous. Germline loops: CDR1 LGHDT, CDR2 YNNKEL (reference sequence). Trimming cost V 1 base and J 3 bases, with 10 bases left between them. The CDR3 totals 15 residues. The CDR3 DNA follows: TGTGCCAGCAGCCAAGGTCTAGGACTCAATCAGCCCCAGCATTTT. Protein: CASSQGLGLNQPQHF.

V and J are TRBV6-6 and TRBJ2-2, with D possibly TRBD1 on 6 matching bases. V lost 7 bases, J lost 3 bases, and 9 bases lay in between. The CDR3 is 13 amino acids. The germline gives CDR1 MNHNY, CDR2 SVGAGI (reference sequence). The CDR3 is CASTGVYTGELFF. The CDR3 bases are TGTGCCAGCACAGGGGTCTACACCGGGGAGCTGTTTTTT.

The CDR3 is CASRKRGADTQYF. CDR3 DNA sequence: TGTGCCAGCAGAAAGCGGGGGGCAGATACGCAGTATTTT. The rearrangement links TRBV3-1 (or the pseudogene TRBV3-2) to TRBJ2-3; 9 bases agree with TRBD2. Trimming cost V 6 bases and J 4 bases; bases outside gene matches: 2. CDR3 size: 13 residues. In germline, CDR1 is LGHDT, CDR2 YNNKEL (reference sequence).

The rearrangement uses TRBV30 and TRBJ2-7, with D maybe TRBD2 (5 bases). The V gene's germline CDR1 is GTSNPN and CDR2 SVGIG (reference sequence). V lost 0 bases, J lost 7 bases, and 10 bases lay in between. This CDR3 spans 12 amino acids. The CDR3 DNA follows: TGTGCCTGGAGTGTACTCCGGACTGAGCAGTACTTC. This encodes CAWSVLRTEQYF.

This clone was found a few times. The chain uses TRBV5-1 and TRBJ1-1; D is possibly TRBD1 (6 bases). V gave up 0 bases and J gave up 5 bases, with 14 bases separating them. This CDR3 comprises 15 residues. Per germline, CDR1 SGHRS and CDR2 YFSETQ. The CDR3 protein is CASSLVGGARTEAFF. The CDR3 nucleotides read TGCGCCAGCAGCTTGGTCGGGGGGGCGCGGACTGAAGCTTTCTTT.

The V and J genes are TRBV5-4 and TRBJ1-2; the D gene is possibly TRBD1 (5 bases). The CDR3 consists of 14 residues. Germline-derived CDR1 and CDR2 are SGHNT and YYREEE (reference sequence). V was trimmed by 4 bases and J by 4 bases, leaving 14 bases between them. The DNA for the CDR3 is TGTGCCAGCAGCCCGGGGACTAGCGCCTATGGCTACACCTTC. Translating it yields CASSPGTSAYGYTF.

This clone was detected once. J is TRBJ1-4 and V is TRBV29-1; D gene ambiguous. The CDR3 spans 13 residues. Germline CDR1 is SQVTM and CDR2 is ANQGSEA. Trimming took 2 bases from V and 4 from J, leaving 8 bases between them. CDR3 amino acids: CSVEPGVNEKLFF. The CDR3 DNA is TGCAGCGTTGAACCCGGTGTTAATGAAAAACTGTTTTTT.

The chain uses TRBV7-9 and TRBJ1-4, with no clear D. Trimming stripped 7 bases from V and 8 bases from J, with 11 bases between. This CDR3 comprises 12 residues. Germline V gives CDR1 SEHNR, CDR2 FQNEAQ (reference sequence). The CDR3 DNA follows: TGTGCCAGCACCTATATGGAGGAAAAACTGTTTTTT. Translation: CASTYMEEKLFF.

The rearrangement uses TRBV5-4 and TRBJ2-7, with 9 bases lining up with TRBD2. Germline V gene data show CDR1 as SGHNT and CDR2 as YYREEE (reference sequence). Trimming cost V 4 bases and J 0 bases; bases outside gene matches: 8. This CDR3 has 16 residues. CDR3 sequence: CASSLAGGGSSYEQYF. In DNA, the CDR3 is TGTGCCAGCAGCCTGGCGGGGGGGGGAAGCTCCTACGAGCAGTACTTC.

This chain joins TRBV4-1 and TRBJ2-7; D might be TRBD2 (6 bases). This CDR3 is 17 amino acids long. Germline V gene lookup returns CDR1 MGHRA and CDR2 YSYEKL. The ends were cut back, 0 bases at V and 0 bases at J, with 15 bases in the middle. In DNA form, the CDR3 reads TGCGCCAGCAGCCAAGAGCCGGGAGACACCGGCTCCTACGAGCAGTACTTC. This sequence encodes CASSQEPGDTGSYEQYF.

The chain has TRBV15 and TRBJ1-3; D is undetermined. Trimming cost V 5 bases and J 0 bases, with 11 bases left between them. Germline CDR1 LNHNV, CDR2 YYDKDF (reference sequence). This CDR3 has 15 amino acids. The CDR3 loop is CATSPLGVSGNTIYF. In DNA, the CDR3 is TGTGCCACCAGCCCCTTGGGAGTCTCTGGAAACACCATATATTTT. Complete variable domain (other parts from reference TRBV15 and TRBJ1-3): DAMVIQNPRYQVTQFGKPVTLSCSQTLNHNVMYWYQQKSSQAPKLLFHYYDKDFNNEADTPDNFQSRRPNTSFCFLDIRSPGLGDTAMYLCATSPLGVSGNTIYFGEGSWLTVV.

This chain links TRBV2 with TRBJ2-7; D perhaps matches TRBD2 (7 bases). The CDR3 loop spans 15 amino acids. CDR1 SNHLY and CDR2 FYNNEI come from the germline V gene. Deletions cut 0 bases from V and 2 bases from J, with 11 bases between. The CDR3 nucleotides are TGTGCCAGCAGTGAAGCAGGGGGGGATGCCTACGAGCAGTACTTC. Translated, it gives CASSEAGGDAYEQYF.

The gene calls are TRBV7-9 and TRBJ2-3; D not resolved. The germline V gene encodes CDR1 SEHNR and CDR2 FQNEAQ (reference sequence). CDR3 length: 16 amino acids. V was shortened by 3 bases and J by 0 bases, with 13 bases between the two germline ends. The CDR3 region is CASSFLGGPSTDTQYF. CDR3 sequence (DNA): TGTGCCAGCAGCTTCCTTGGCGGCCCTAGCACAGATACGCAGTATTTT.

The rearrangement joins TRBV6-1 to TRBJ1-3; tentatively, D is TRBD1 (6 bases). The CDR3 runs to 16 residues. Germline assignment: CDR1 MNHNS and CDR2 SASEGT. The V end was cut by 3 bases, the J end by 4 bases, with 16 bases between. In DNA, the CDR3 is TGTGCCAGCAGTGAGACTGTCGGGGGGCAGGGAAACACCATATATTTT. Protein: CASSETVGGQGNTIYF.

The count of this clone is one. The CDR3 sequence: CASSLEWTLSTDTQYF. CDR3 bases: TGCGCCAGCAGCTTGGAATGGACTCTAAGCACAGATACGCAGTATTTT. The chain has TRBV5-1 and TRBJ2-3; tentative D call: TRBD2 (5 bases). This CDR3 is 16 amino acids long. Germline V gene data show CDR1 as SGHRS and CDR2 as YFSETQ. The V end was cut by 0 bases, the J end by 0 bases, with 11 bases between.

The J gene is TRBJ1-4, the V gene TRBV5-1; D might be TRBD1 (5 bases). CDR3 length: 14 residues. The germline V gene has CDR1 SGHRS and CDR2 YFSETQ. The V end was cut by 2 bases, the J end by 7 bases, with 12 bases between. This CDR3 is CASSLDLGGEKLFF. The CDR3 coding sequence is TGCGCCAGCAGCTTAGACCTCGGGGGTGAAAAACTGTTTTTT.

The V call is TRBV5-4, the J call TRBJ1-4; 7 positions agree with TRBD1. The length of the CDR3 is 16 residues. Germline V gene sequence: CDR1 SGHNT, CDR2 YYREEE (reference sequence). The ends lost 4 bases at V and 0 bases at J; junction bases unmatched: 6. The CDR3 region has the DNA TGTGCCAGCAGCCGACAGGGTGGAGCAACTAATGAAAAACTGTTTTTT. It encodes CASSRQGGATNEKLFF.

This chain joins TRBV3-1 (or the pseudogene TRBV3-2) and TRBJ1-5; possible D gene TRBD1, 5 bases. The CDR3 has 14 residues. V was trimmed by 8 bases and J by 6 bases, leaving 17 bases between them. Germline V lookup: CDR1 LGHDT, CDR2 YNNKEL (reference sequence). In DNA form, the CDR3 reads TGTGCCAGCTCCGGGACTCCGTCGACTCAGCCCCAGCATTTT. The encoded protein is CASSGTPSTQPQHF.

J is TRBJ2-7 and V is TRBV7-9; 8 positions match TRBD1. The CDR3 extends over 13 amino acids. The germline gives CDR1 SEHNR, CDR2 FQNEAQ (reference sequence). After removal of 6 bases from V and 4 bases from J, the junction contained 5 bases not matched to a gene. The CDR3 bases are TGTGCCAGCAGGGACAGGGCAGGGTACGAGCAGTACTTC. Protein sequence: CASRDRAGYEQYF.

This chain links TRBV19 with TRBJ1-6; D unclear. The germline CDR1 and CDR2 sequences are LNHDA and SQIVND (reference sequence). The CDR3 extends over 18 amino acids. Trimming cost V 3 bases and J 7 bases, with 22 bases left between them. CDR3 in DNA: TGTGCCAGTAGTATTTTTCCCAGAGGGCAGAAAACGAATTCACCCCTCCACTTT. This encodes CASSIFPRGQKTNSPLHF.

The chain uses TRBV7-9 and TRBJ2-1; the match to TRBD2 covers 11 bases. The CDR3 contains 17 residues. Germline trimming cut 1 base from V and 3 bases from J; bases unmatched to any gene: 5. Germline loops: CDR1 SEHNR, CDR2 FQNEAQ (reference sequence). Written as DNA, the CDR3 is TGTGCCAGCAGCTTAGTGTTTAGCGGGGGGGACTACAATGAGCAGTTCTTC. This translates into CASSLVFSGGDYNEQFF.